The 10 T cell receptor beta chains below were found in one sample sequenced in a study of technical replicates of blood from a handful of donors. The repertoire was sequenced with immunoSEQ multiplex PCR; TCRdb's copy has only in-frame clones and lacks some. The sample contains approximately 70,000 clones, less than 97% of which appear only once. The sample was T cells isolated from PBMCs. Receptor source: a human donor in good health.

This chain joins TRBV5-4 and TRBJ2-1, with 10 bases aligning to TRBD2. This CDR3 is 15 amino acids long. Germline V gene sequence: CDR1 SGHNT, CDR2 YYREEE (reference sequence). V lost 4 bases, J lost 8 bases, and 9 bases stayed unmatched. CDR3 residues: CASSPIAGTSDEQFF. The CDR3, as DNA: TGTGCCAGCAGCCCAATAGCGGGGACTAGCGATGAGCAGTTCTTC.

Written as DNA, the CDR3 is TGTGCCAGTAGTGTCTTCGCGGGGGGGCCCTACAATGAGCAGTTCTTC. Its protein is CASSVFAGGPYNEQFF. The rearrangement links TRBV19 to TRBJ2-1; 9 nucleotides agree with TRBD2. The CDR3 runs 16 residues. Losses at the gene ends were 5 bases for V and 2 bases for J; bases not matched to a gene: 7. Germline V gene data show CDR1 as LNHDA and CDR2 as SQIVND (reference sequence).

The chain couples TRBV28 to TRBJ1-5; 11 bases are a match to TRBD1. Germline V gene lookup returns CDR1 MDHEN and CDR2 SYDVKM. This CDR3 is built from 16 residues. V shed 5 bases and J 3 bases; nucleotides not matched to a gene: 6. The CDR3 DNA reads as TGTGCCAGCAGTCCTCTGGACAGGGGGCTCAATCAGCCCCAGCATTTT. Translated: CASSPLDRGLNQPQHF.

This sequence joins TRBV23-1 and TRBJ2-2; a possible D gene is TRBD2 (6 bases). TRBV23-1 is sorted into the ORF group, with uncertain function. The V gene lost 3 bases and the J gene lost 3 bases, with 23 bases spanning the gap. The CDR3 consists of 19 residues. CDR3 residues: CASSQEVGSGQGHTGELFF. The DNA for the CDR3 is TGCGCCAGCAGTCAGGAAGTGGGGAGCGGGCAGGGACACACCGGGGAGCTGTTTTTT.

The chain recombines TRBV30 with TRBJ1-1; D gene unclear. The CDR3 runs 15 residues. Germline V gene data show CDR1 as GTSNPN and CDR2 as SVGIG (reference sequence). The V end lost 5 bases, the J end lost 1 base, and 17 bases lay between the germline ends. CDR3 DNA: TGTGCCTGGTACGGACTCTACCGAGGGAACACTGAAGCTTTCTTT. It encodes CAWYGLYRGNTEAFF.

The rearrangement links TRBV11-3 to TRBJ2-5, with D perhaps TRBD2 (6 bases). Per the germline V gene, CDR1 is SGHNT and CDR2 is YENEEA. With 3 bases removed from V and 5 bases from J, the gap between germline ends came to 7 bases. The CDR3 runs to 12 residues. As DNA, the CDR3 is TGTGCCAGCAGCTTGGGGAGGGAGACCCAGTACTTC. This gives the protein CASSLGRETQYF.

J is TRBJ1-1 and V is TRBV5-1; maybe TRBD1 (5 bases). The germline V gene has CDR1 SGHRS and CDR2 YFSETQ. There are 15 residues in the CDR3. Trimming cost V 3 bases and J 1 base, with 13 bases left between them. This chain's CDR3 is CASSSWGQTNTEAFF. The CDR3 coding sequence is TGCGCCAGCAGCTCATGGGGCCAGACGAACACTGAAGCTTTCTTT.

The chain employs TRBV6-6 and TRBJ2-3; TRBD2 might be the D (5 bases). Germline CDR1 and CDR2: MNHNY and SVGAGI (reference sequence). V gave up 4 bases and J gave up 4 bases, with 12 bases separating them. This CDR3 region has 14 residues. The CDR3 DNA reads TGTGCCAGCAGTTGGACTTACAGCCCAGATACGCAGTATTTT. Protein: CASSWTYSPDTQYF.

V usage is TRBV28 and J usage is TRBJ2-3, with 8 positions matching TRBD1. The V segment lost 4 bases and the J segment 6 bases; nucleotides outside the gene matches: 3. This CDR3 comprises 13 residues. The germline gives CDR1 MDHEN, CDR2 SYDVKM. The CDR3 reads CASSYAGGDTQYF. In nucleotides, the CDR3 is TGTGCCAGCAGTTACGCAGGGGGCGATACGCAGTATTTT.

This rearrangement joins TRBV10-3 to TRBJ2-5; possible D gene TRBD2, 7 bases. Trimming cost V 1 base and J 10 bases, with 16 bases left between them. Germline loops: CDR1 ENHRY, CDR2 SYGVKD. The CDR3 loop spans 14 amino acids. The CDR3 here is CAISELAGAVGQYF. The CDR3 bases are TGTGCCATCAGTGAGTTGGCGGGGGCCGTGGGCCAGTACTTC.